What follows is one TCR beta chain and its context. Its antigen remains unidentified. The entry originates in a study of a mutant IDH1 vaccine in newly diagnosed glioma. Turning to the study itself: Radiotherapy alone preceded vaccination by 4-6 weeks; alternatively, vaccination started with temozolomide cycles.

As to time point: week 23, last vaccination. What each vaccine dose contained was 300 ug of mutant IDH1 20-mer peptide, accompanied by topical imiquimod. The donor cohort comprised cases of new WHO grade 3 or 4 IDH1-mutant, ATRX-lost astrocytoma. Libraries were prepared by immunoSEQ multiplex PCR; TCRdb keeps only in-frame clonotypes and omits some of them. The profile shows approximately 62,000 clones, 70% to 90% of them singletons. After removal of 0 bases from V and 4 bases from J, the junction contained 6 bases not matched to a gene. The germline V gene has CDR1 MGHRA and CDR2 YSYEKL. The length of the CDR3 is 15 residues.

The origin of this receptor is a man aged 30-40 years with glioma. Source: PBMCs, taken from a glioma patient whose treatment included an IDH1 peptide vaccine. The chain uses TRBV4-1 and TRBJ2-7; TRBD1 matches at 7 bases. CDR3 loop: CASSQERDSLYEQYF. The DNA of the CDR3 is TGCGCCAGCAGCCAAGAACGGGACAGCCTTTACGAGCAGTACTTC.